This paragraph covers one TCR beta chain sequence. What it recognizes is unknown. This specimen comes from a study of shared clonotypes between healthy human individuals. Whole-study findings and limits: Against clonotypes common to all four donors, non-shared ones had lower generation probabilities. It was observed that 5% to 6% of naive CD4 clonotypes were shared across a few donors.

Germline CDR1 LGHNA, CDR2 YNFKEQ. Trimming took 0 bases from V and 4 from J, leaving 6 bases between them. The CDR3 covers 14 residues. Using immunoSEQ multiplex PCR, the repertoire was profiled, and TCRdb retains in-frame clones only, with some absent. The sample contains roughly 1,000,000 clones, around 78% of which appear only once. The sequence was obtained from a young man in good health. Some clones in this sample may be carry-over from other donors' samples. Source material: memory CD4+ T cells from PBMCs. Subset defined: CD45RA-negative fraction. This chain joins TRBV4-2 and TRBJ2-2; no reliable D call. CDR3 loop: CASSQERFTGELFF. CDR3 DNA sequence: TGTGCCAGCAGCCAAGAGCGCTTCACCGGGGAGCTGTTTTTT.